The 21 T cell receptor beta chains listed next were all sequenced from one sample in a study of spatial heterogeneity in lung cancer. Time point specified: blood at routine non-recurrence follow-up after resection. Extraction of whole RNA from tumor, nontumor lung or frozen PBMC preceded unsorted sequencing. TCRdb recomputed calls from the 5' RACE reads with MiXCR, one row per CDR3 protein. The sample consists of some 110,000 distinct CDR3 sequences, 9.5% to 15% of them appearing once. The material sequenced was PBMCs, taken at follow-up. The receptors shown here come from a male donor with early-stage non-small cell lung cancer.

This clonotype has a handful of counts. The chain recombines TRBV15 with TRBJ2-1; 7 positions match TRBD1. Germline V CDR1 and CDR2: LNHNV, YYDKDF (reference sequence). The ends lost 4 bases at V and 5 bases at J; junction bases unmatched: 5. The CDR3 has 14 amino acids. The CDR3 bases are TGTGCCACCAGCATCCTCGGACAGGACAATGAGCAGTTCTTC. This encodes CATSILGQDNEQFF.

J is TRBJ2-3 and V is TRBV28; D perhaps matches TRBD2 (6 bases). V was pared by 6 bases and J by 4 bases, with 20 bases between. The CDR3 runs 16 residues. Germline CDR1 is MDHEN and CDR2 is SYDVKM. CDR3 DNA sequence: TGTGCCAGCAGGACAAGCGGGTCCAGAGGCGCAGATACGCAGTATTTT. Translation gives CASRTSGSRGADTQYF.

This clonotype was observed many times. The rearrangement joins TRBV20-1 to TRBJ2-7; no definite D call. The CDR3 has 14 amino acids. The germline gives CDR1 DFQATT, CDR2 SNEGSKA (reference sequence). V lost 6 bases and J 2 bases, leaving 17 bases between the germline ends. CDR3 DNA sequence: TGCAGTGCACCGAATGACCATCCTGCCTACGAGCAGTACTTC. This gives the protein CSAPNDHPAYEQYF.

The rearrangement joins TRBV5-1 to TRBJ1-1, with 7 nucleotides matching TRBD1. V lost 4 bases to trimming and J lost 3 bases; unmatched junction nucleotides: 3. The CDR3 is 13 residues long. Germline assignment: CDR1 SGHRS and CDR2 YFSETQ. In DNA, the CDR3 is TGCGCCAGCAGCAAGGGGACAGACACTGAAGCTTTCTTT. This translates into CASSKGTDTEAFF. Drawing the rest from reference TRBV5-1 and TRBJ1-1, the complete variable domain is KAGVTQTPRYLIKTRGQQVTLSCSPISGHRSVSWYQQTPGQGLQFLFEYFSETQRNKGNFPGRFSGRQFSNSRSEMNVSTLELGDSALYLCASSKGTDTEAFFGQGTRLTVV.

Many counts were recorded for this clonotype. The CDR3 sequence is CASSEGPTITYNEQFF. In nucleotides, the CDR3 is TGTGCCAGCAGTGAAGGCCCCACCATAACCTACAATGAGCAGTTCTTC. The chain combines TRBV6-1 with TRBJ2-1; D is unresolved. The germline gives CDR1 MNHNS, CDR2 SASEGT. Trimming pared 1 base from V and 2 bases from J, leaving 12 bases between. This CDR3 spans 16 amino acids.

This clonotype was detected many times. This chain connects TRBV2 to TRBJ1-2; no definite D call. From germline, CDR1 is SNHLY and CDR2 FYNNEI. The V and J ends lost 1 base and 8 bases respectively, with 11 bases between them. The CDR3 loop spans 13 amino acids. The CDR3 bases are TGTGCCAGCAGTGAAGGAGGCGGAGGAGGCTACACCTTC. Encoded protein: CASSEGGGGGYTF.

The chain recombines TRBV28 with TRBJ2-7; D unclear. The CDR3 extends over 11 amino acids. Trimming left V 5 bases short and J 5 bases short, with 7 bases between. In germline, CDR1 is MDHEN, CDR2 SYDVKM. The CDR3 here is CASSPRNEQYF. Written as DNA, the CDR3 is TGTGCCAGCAGTCCCCGAAACGAGCAGTACTTC. Looking up the rest from reference TRBV28 and TRBJ2-7 gives the full variable domain: DVKVTQSSRYLVKRTGEKVFLECVQDMDHENMFWYRQDPGLGLRLIYFSYDVKMKEKGDIPEGYSVSREKKERFSLILESASTNQTSMYLCASSPRNEQYFGPGTRLTVT.

This clonotype was observed a few times. The chain has TRBV7-2 and TRBJ2-2, with D perhaps matching TRBD2 (6 bases). Between the trimmed V and J ends, which lost 3 bases and 5 bases, there was a span of 13 bases. The V gene's germline CDR1 is SGHTA and CDR2 FQGNSA. The CDR3 has 15 amino acids. As DNA, the CDR3 is TGTGCCAGCAGCTTGACCGGGGGTCATACCGGGGAGCTGTTTTTT. Amino acid sequence: CASSLTGGHTGELFF.

The sample holds many counts of this clonotype. The V call is TRBV18, the J call TRBJ2-7, with TRBD1 matching 8 bases. The germline V gene has CDR1 KGHSH and CDR2 LQKENI. The CDR3 totals 12 residues. J lost 6 bases, V lost 4 bases, and 2 bases had no gene match. This CDR3 is CASSLGQGEQYF. The CDR3 coding sequence is TGTGCCAGCTCACTCGGACAGGGCGAGCAGTACTTC.

Many counts were recorded for this clonotype. The V and J genes are TRBV15 and TRBJ2-3; D gene uncertain. The ends were cut back, 8 bases at V and 2 bases at J, with 20 bases in the middle. This CDR3 comprises 16 residues. Per germline, CDR1 LNHNV and CDR2 YYDKDF (reference sequence). CDR3 DNA: TGTGCCACCGCTTTAGGCCTCTTGGCCAACACAGATACGCAGTATTTT. Translating it yields CATALGLLANTDTQYF.

In this sample, this clonotype turned up many times. V gene TRBV29-1 combines with J gene TRBJ1-4; 10 bases line up with TRBD1. V gave up 1 base and J gave up 7 bases; unmatched junction bases: 9. This CDR3 comprises 16 residues. From germline, CDR1 is SQVTM and CDR2 ANQGSEA. CDR3 bases: TGCAGCGTTGAAGCTCCCGGGACAGGGGATAGTGAAAAACTGTTTTTT. Translating gives CSVEAPGTGDSEKLFF.

In this sample, this clonotype turned up a few times. The chain recombines TRBV5-1 with TRBJ1-6; D is ambiguous. The V end lost 3 bases, the J end lost 7 bases, and 8 bases lay between the germline ends. The CDR3 totals 13 residues. The germline CDR1 and CDR2 sequences are SGHRS and YFSETQ. CDR3 nucleotides: TGCGCCAGCAGCTCGGTGGACAATTCACCCCTCCACTTT. It is translated as CASSSVDNSPLHF.

This clonotype was seen at least ten times. The rearrangement uses TRBV28 and TRBJ2-7; 12 nucleotides match TRBD1. Trimming took 10 bases from V and 5 from J; bases not matched to a gene: 3. CDR1 and CDR2 from the germline V gene are MDHEN and SYDVKM. The CDR3 runs 12 residues. CDR3 sequence: CAIGDRGHEQYF. CDR3 sequence (DNA): TGTGCCATCGGGGACAGGGGGCACGAGCAGTACTTC.

This clonotype was counted only a few times. This rearrangement joins TRBV20-1 to TRBJ1-5, with D uncertain. The CDR3 has 15 amino acids. In germline, CDR1 is DFQATT, CDR2 SNEGSKA (reference sequence). The germline V and J ends were trimmed by 6 bases and 0 bases, with 15 bases remaining between them. Here the CDR3 reads CSARNRRYSNQPQHF. CDR3 coding DNA: TGCAGTGCCCGGAACCGCCGGTATAGCAATCAGCCCCAGCATTTT.

V usage is TRBV7-9 and J usage is TRBJ2-7; no clear D. V was pared by 5 bases and J by 2 bases, with 7 bases between. The germline V gene encodes CDR1 SEHNR and CDR2 FQNEAQ (reference sequence). CDR3 size: 12 residues. In DNA form, the CDR3 reads TGTGCCAGCAGCCTCTGGGCCTACGAGCAGTACTTC. Amino acids: CASSLWAYEQYF.

The chain joins TRBV7-9 to TRBJ2-5; D gene uncertain. V was cut by 0 bases and J by 1 base, with 9 bases left in between. Germline V gene lookup returns CDR1 SEHNR and CDR2 FQNEAQ (reference sequence). The CDR3 length is 15 residues. The CDR3 nucleotides read TGTGCCAGCAGCTTAGCGGAGACACTCCAAGAGACCCAGTACTTC. It is translated as CASSLAETLQETQYF.

This clonotype was recorded many times. CDR3 in amino acids: CASRPRGGREDTQYF. The CDR3, as DNA: TGTGCCAGCAGGCCTCGCGGGGGGCGGGAAGATACGCAGTATTTT. The chain has TRBV4-2 and TRBJ2-3, with 8 bases identical to TRBD2. The germline V gene encodes CDR1 LGHNA and CDR2 YNFKEQ. V gave up 6 bases and J gave up 5 bases; unmatched junction bases: 10. The CDR3 sequence is 15 residues long.

In its sample, this clonotype was seen many times. The J gene is TRBJ2-3, the V gene TRBV10-3; possible D gene TRBD2, 5 bases. Germline V gene data show CDR1 as ENHRY and CDR2 as SYGVKD. Between the trimmed V and J ends, which lost 5 bases and 0 bases, there was a span of 24 bases. The CDR3 totals 19 residues. The CDR3 DNA follows: TGTGCCATCAGTCGGATCGAAAGAGGGAACCGTTCTAGCACAGATACGCAGTATTTT. Its translation: CAISRIERGNRSSTDTQYF.

This clonotype turned up a few times. The chain couples TRBV6-1 to TRBJ1-5; 11 bases align to TRBD1. Germline CDR1 MNHNS, CDR2 SASEGT. This CDR3 is built from 14 residues. V lost 6 bases, J lost 6 bases, and 4 bases stayed unmatched. The CDR3 coding sequence is TGTGCCAGCAGGGGACAGGGGGAAGTTCAGCCCCAGCATTTT. Its protein is CASRGQGEVQPQHF.

For the CDR3, the DNA is TGTGCCAGCAGCTGGCGAGGGCTAGCGGGGGCCCTTAGCTCCTACAATGAGCAGTTCTTC. It encodes CASSWRGLAGALSSYNEQFF. V is TRBV7-2 and J is TRBJ2-1, with 10 bases lining up with TRBD2. With V trimmed by 4 bases and J by 0 bases, 15 bases remained unmatched. CDR3 length: 20 amino acids. CDR1 and CDR2 from the germline V gene are SGHTA and FQGNSA.

This clonotype was picked up a small number of times. V usage is TRBV6-5 and J usage is TRBJ1-6; D might be TRBD1 (6 bases). CDR3 length: 15 residues. Germline V lookup: CDR1 MNHEY, CDR2 SVGAGI. The V gene lost 1 base and the J gene lost 10 bases, with 14 bases spanning the gap. The CDR3 loop reads CASSYYPGAGSPLHF. In DNA, the CDR3 is TGTGCCAGCAGTTACTATCCGGGGGCTGGGTCACCCCTCCACTTT.